The 22 T cell receptor beta chains in this list originate from one sample, sequenced in a study of blood T cell repertoires in COVID-19. Using immunoSEQ multiplex PCR, the repertoire was profiled, and TCRdb retains in-frame clones only, with some absent. The sample lists 300,000 to 450,000 clones, around nine tenths occurring once. The sample taken for sequencing was peripheral blood. The receptors shown here come from a woman between 55 and 75 years old with COVID-19, enrolled during active disease.

This clone was counted once. The chain combines TRBV5-1 with TRBJ1-1, with D unresolved. Germline CDR1 reads SGHRS; CDR2 reads YFSETQ. This CDR3 is built from 14 residues. V was trimmed by 4 bases and J by 11 bases, leaving 21 bases between them. CDR3 protein: CASSPGSEGSVAFF. The CDR3 nucleotides are TGCGCCAGCAGCCCTGGGTCGGAGGGTAGCGTGGCTTTCTTT.

This clone was observed a few times. V usage is TRBV3-1 (or the pseudogene TRBV3-2) and J usage is TRBJ1-2, with TRBD1 as a possible D gene (5 bases). Germline V gene sequence: CDR1 LGHDT, CDR2 YNNKEL (reference sequence). The CDR3 totals 15 residues. V shed 3 bases and J shed 0 bases, with 11 bases lying between them. The CDR3 loop is CASSHVGGANYGYTF. The CDR3 DNA sequence: TGTGCCAGCAGCCACGTGGGGGGAGCTAACTATGGCTACACCTTC.

This chain uses TRBV3-1 (or the pseudogene TRBV3-2) with TRBJ1-2; a possible D gene is TRBD1 (6 bases). The CDR3 has 15 amino acids. Trimming removed 4 bases from V and 6 bases from J, with 18 bases in between. The V gene's germline CDR1 is LGHDT and CDR2 YNNKEL (reference sequence). DNA of the CDR3: TGTGCCAGCAGCCTTCCGGACAGTCGCCTAGATGGCTACACCTTC. This gives the protein CASSLPDSRLDGYTF.

This chain's CDR3 is CASSMGQGAGEGTYGYTF. The DNA of the CDR3 is TGTGCCAGTAGTATGGGACAGGGGGCAGGTGAAGGGACCTATGGCTACACCTTC. The rearrangement uses TRBV19 and TRBJ1-2; 12 nucleotides line up with TRBD1. The CDR3 spans 18 residues. With V trimmed by 3 bases and J by 4 bases, 12 bases remained unmatched. Germline V gene data show CDR1 as LNHDA and CDR2 as SQIVND (reference sequence).

The chain joins TRBV18 to TRBJ1-2; D call uncertain. Germline lookup yields CDR1 KGHSH and CDR2 LQKENI. This CDR3 has 19 amino acids. Trimming removed 4 bases at V and 1 base at J, with 25 bases between. The CDR3 DNA follows: TGTGCCAGCTCACTCAGACCTCCGGGTCCAGAGGAGGGTAACTATGGCTACACCTTC. It specifies CASSLRPPGPEEGNYGYTF.

CDR3 protein: CASSPQGYETQYF. DNA of the CDR3: TGTGCCAGCAGCCCACAGGGGTATGAGACCCAGTACTTC. The J gene is TRBJ2-5, the V gene TRBV7-3; 7 nucleotides line up with TRBD1. Germline assignment: CDR1 SGHTA and CDR2 FQGTGA. V dropped 5 bases and J dropped 5; count of bases not matched to a gene: 5. The CDR3 consists of 13 residues.

This clone has just a few counts. The chain carries TRBV5-6 and TRBJ2-1, with TRBD1 as a possible D gene (6 bases). V lost 0 bases and J 7 bases, leaving 17 bases between the germline ends. This CDR3 region has 16 residues. Germline CDR1 and CDR2: SGHDT and YYEEEE. CDR3: CASSLVTGGGVNEQFF. DNA of the CDR3: TGTGCCAGCAGCTTGGTGACAGGAGGAGGAGTAAATGAGCAGTTCTTC.

J is TRBJ1-6 and V is TRBV11-2; D is unclear. This CDR3 contains 13 residues. Trimming shortened V by 5 bases and J by 10 bases, and 12 bases separated the two germline ends. Germline V gene data show CDR1 as SGHAT and CDR2 as FQNNGV. The CDR3 region is CASSQPGSSPLHF. CDR3 in DNA: TGTGCCAGCAGCCAACCCGGGAGCTCACCCCTCCACTTT.

The rearrangement uses TRBV12-3 or TRBV12-4 and TRBJ1-6; no firm D call. The CDR3 has 13 amino acids. V was cut by 6 bases and J by 7 bases, with 10 bases left in between. The DNA of the CDR3 is TGTGCCAGCAGCCCTTATCTCAATTCACCCCTCCACTTT. Residues: CASSPYLNSPLHF.

This clone was seen a single time. V and J are TRBV7-8 and TRBJ2-5; D is unclear. This CDR3 spans 12 amino acids. Trimming removed 4 bases from V and 6 bases from J, with 9 bases in between. The germline V gene encodes CDR1 SGHVS and CDR2 FQNEAQ. CDR3 nucleotides: TGTGCCAGCAGCTCTATATTCCAGACCCAGTACTTC. Translating gives CASSSIFQTQYF.

The J gene is TRBJ2-3, the V gene TRBV9, with 9 bases fitting TRBD2. Per germline, CDR1 SGDLS and CDR2 YYNGEE. The ends lost 4 bases at V and 5 bases at J; junction bases unmatched: 11. The CDR3 extends over 16 amino acids. This CDR3 is CASSPRLGGREDTQYF. The CDR3 nucleotides are TGTGCCAGCAGCCCGAGACTGGGCGGGAGGGAAGATACGCAGTATTTT.

The V gene is TRBV28, the J gene TRBJ1-2, with D tentatively TRBD1 (6 bases). The CDR3 consists of 15 residues. The V and J ends lost 2 bases and 4 bases respectively, with 14 bases between them. CDR1 and CDR2 from the germline V gene are MDHEN and SYDVKM. The CDR3 region is CASSLEQGGSYGYTF. The CDR3 nucleotides read TGTGCCAGCAGTTTAGAACAGGGTGGGAGCTATGGCTACACCTTC.

CDR3 coding DNA: TGCGCCAGCAGCAGTTCTCGAGCTAACTATGGCTACACCTTC. Translation: CASSSSRANYGYTF. The chain couples TRBV5-1 to TRBJ1-2, with D unresolved. CDR3 length: 14 amino acids. CDR1 and CDR2 from the germline V gene are SGHRS and YFSETQ. Trimming stripped 4 bases from V and 0 bases from J, with 10 bases between.

This clone was picked up a small number of times. The CDR3 reads CASSDSGTGIYGYTF. CDR3 DNA sequence: TGTGCCAGCAGTGATTCCGGGACAGGGATCTATGGCTACACCTTC. The rearrangement joins TRBV6-4 to TRBJ1-2, with 9 positions matching TRBD1. CDR3 length: 15 amino acids. Germline CDR1 is MRHNA and CDR2 is SNTAGT. Losses at the gene ends were 3 bases for V and 4 bases for J; bases not matched to a gene: 6.

This CDR3 is CASSRGLAGIPYEQYF. The CDR3 DNA reads TGTGCCAGCAGCAGGGGACTAGCGGGGATCCCCTACGAGCAGTACTTC. The chain has TRBV5-8 and TRBJ2-7; TRBD2 matches at 13 bases. The length of the CDR3 is 16 residues. V lost 4 bases and J lost 2; bases outside the gene matches: 6. Germline V gene lookup returns CDR1 SGHTS and CDR2 YDEGEE. Combining the CDR3 with reference TRBV5-8 and TRBJ2-7 gives the whole variable domain EAGVTQSPTHLIKTRGQQATLRCSPISGHTSVYWYQQALGLGLQFLLWYDEGEERNRGNFPPRFSGRQFPNYSSELNVNALELEDSALYLCASSRGLAGIPYEQYFGPGTRLTVT.

This clone has a handful of counts. V and J are TRBV7-9 and TRBJ1-1, with D possibly matching TRBD1 (5 bases). CDR3 length equals 12 residues. Trimming cost V 11 bases and J 3 bases, with 13 bases left between them. Germline lookup yields CDR1 SEHNR and CDR2 FQNEAQ (reference sequence). Here the CDR3 DNA reads TGTGCCGGAACGTCGGGGGACACTGAAGCTTTCTTT. Translating it yields CAGTSGDTEAFF.

The J gene is TRBJ2-1, the V gene TRBV2, with 13 nucleotides matching TRBD2. The length of the CDR3 is 15 residues. J was trimmed by 6 bases and V by 9 bases; bases with no gene match: 8. Germline CDR1 is SNHLY and CDR2 is FYNNEI. The CDR3 sequence is CASWDGTSGTNEQFF. For the CDR3, the DNA is TGTGCCAGTTGGGACGGGACTAGCGGGACCAATGAGCAGTTCTTC.

This clone occurred once. The chain recombines TRBV5-4 with TRBJ2-3; TRBD2 matches at 8 bases. J was trimmed by 2 bases and V by 3 bases; bases with no gene match: 2. The CDR3 loop spans 14 amino acids. Germline values: CDR1 SGHNT, CDR2 YYREEE (reference sequence). As DNA, the CDR3 is TGTGCCAGCAGCTGGCGGGGGGCCACAGATACGCAGTATTTT. This encodes CASSWRGATDTQYF.

The genes are TRBV6-6 and TRBJ2-1, with 10 bases identical to TRBD1. This CDR3 comprises 18 residues. Losses at the gene ends were 5 bases for V and 6 bases for J; bases not matched to a gene: 16. Per the germline V gene, CDR1 is MNHNY and CDR2 is SVGAGI (reference sequence). The CDR3 nucleotides read TGTGCCAGCAGTCTACTTAGACCGGGACAGGGGATTTTCAATGAGCAGTTCTTC. It codes for CASSLLRPGQGIFNEQFF.

This chain uses TRBV29-1 with TRBJ1-2, with 7 bases that match TRBD1. Germline CDR1 and CDR2: SQVTM and ANQGSEA. This CDR3 spans 16 amino acids. After removal of 0 bases from V and 7 bases from J, the junction contained 14 bases not matched to a gene. CDR3 sequence: CSVEEVTKRTGRGYTF. The CDR3 nucleotides are TGCAGCGTTGAAGAAGTTACTAAGAGGACAGGACGTGGCTACACCTTC.

The rearrangement joins TRBV28 to TRBJ1-2, with D possibly matching TRBD1 (5 bases). Trimming left V 7 bases short and J 2 bases short, with 11 bases between. The V gene's germline CDR1 is MDHEN and CDR2 SYDVKM. The CDR3 loop spans 13 amino acids. The CDR3 loop reads CASIGGGNYGYTF. The CDR3 coding sequence is TGTGCCAGCATCGGGGGGGGAAACTATGGCTACACCTTC.

This chain uses TRBV28 with TRBJ1-4; TRBD1 might be the D (5 bases). The CDR3 has 16 residues. Trimming removed 2 bases from V and 4 bases from J, with 14 bases in between. Germline CDR1 and CDR2: MDHEN and SYDVKM. The CDR3 nucleotides are TGTGCCAGCAGTTTACAGGGCGTGTTGTTTAATGAAAAACTGTTTTTT. This codes for CASSLQGVLFNEKLFF.